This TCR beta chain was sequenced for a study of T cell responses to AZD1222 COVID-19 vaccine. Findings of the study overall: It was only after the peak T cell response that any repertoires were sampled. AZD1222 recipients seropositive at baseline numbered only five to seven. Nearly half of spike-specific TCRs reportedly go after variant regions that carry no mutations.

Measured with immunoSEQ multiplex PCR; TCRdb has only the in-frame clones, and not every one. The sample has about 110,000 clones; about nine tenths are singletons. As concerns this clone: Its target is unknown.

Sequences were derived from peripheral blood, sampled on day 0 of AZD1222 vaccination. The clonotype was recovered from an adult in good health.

The CDR3 protein is CASSHTLGGSSYNEQFF. The CDR3 DNA reads TGTGCCAGCAGCCACACCCTCGGGGGTAGCTCCTACAATGAGCAGTTCTTC. The chain carries TRBV4-2 and TRBJ2-1; tentative D call: TRBD2 (6 bases). The V end was cut by 3 bases, the J end by 0 bases, with 15 bases between. CDR1 and CDR2 (germline): LGHNA, YNFKEQ. CDR3 length: 17 residues.